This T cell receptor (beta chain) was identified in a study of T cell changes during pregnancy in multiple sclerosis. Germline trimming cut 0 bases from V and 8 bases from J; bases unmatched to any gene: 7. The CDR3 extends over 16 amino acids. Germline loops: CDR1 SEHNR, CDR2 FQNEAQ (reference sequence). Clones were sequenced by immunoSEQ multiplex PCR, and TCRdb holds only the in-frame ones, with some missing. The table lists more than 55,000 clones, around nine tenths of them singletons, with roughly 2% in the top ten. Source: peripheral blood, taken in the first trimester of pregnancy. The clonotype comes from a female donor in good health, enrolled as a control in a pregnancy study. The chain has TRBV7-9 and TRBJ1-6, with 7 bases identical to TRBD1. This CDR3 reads CASSLAGTERDSPLHF. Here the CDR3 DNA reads TGTGCCAGCAGCTTAGCGGGGACAGAAAGGGATTCACCCCTCCACTTT.